Each of the 2 T cell receptor beta chains below was sequenced from the same sample in a study of shared clonotypes between healthy human individuals (dated by TCRdb to 2018 to 2021). The library came from the immunoSEQ multiplex PCR assay. TCRdb provides this immuneACCESS table in a form limited to in-frame rearrangements. Some clones are lacking; in checked studies, under half of them reflect an unresolved V gene, and why the rest are absent is not known. A total of about 2.4 million clones appear in this sample, roughly 93% of them only once. The ten largest clones capture about 0.39% of the sample. Sequenced sample: naive CD4+ T cells from PBMCs. In the paper's terms, the cell subset or site label means: CD45RA+ positively selected. The receptors shown here come from a man between 18 and 29 years old in good health. Some clones in this sample may be carry-over from other donors' samples.

For this clone: This sample also contains other DNA sequences that code for the same CDR3. The chain carries TRBV5-1 and TRBJ2-1; D is ambiguous. Deletions cut 0 bases from V and 4 bases from J, with 8 bases between. The germline CDR1 and CDR2 sequences are SGHRS and YFSETQ. CDR3 length equals 14 residues. The CDR3: CASSLAGSYNEQFF. In nucleotides, the CDR3 is TGCGCCAGCAGCTTGGCTGGCAGTTACAATGAGCAGTTCTTC. The full variable domain, in which reference TRBV5-1 and TRBJ2-1 provide the parts outside the CDR3, is KAGVTQTPRYLIKTRGQQVTLSCSPISGHRSVSWYQQTPGQGLQFLFEYFSETQRNKGNFPGRFSGRQFSNSRSEMNVSTLELGDSALYLCASSLAGSYNEQFFGPGTRLTVL.

This sequence joins TRBV7-2 and TRBJ1-2, with 7 bases that match TRBD1. The V segment lost 5 bases and the J segment 1 base; nucleotides outside the gene matches: 13. The CDR3 is 17 residues long. CDR1 and CDR2 from the germline V gene are SGHTA and FQGNSA. For the CDR3, the DNA is TGTGCCAGCAGCCCGAGGACAGGCGCTTCTTTTAACTATGGCTACACCTTC. Translation gives CASSPRTGASFNYGYTF.